The 17 T cell receptor beta chains below come from one sample, sequenced in a study of identical twins. MiXCR, applied by TCRdb to the 5' RACE reads, yields one record per CDR3 protein. The data show hundreds of thousands of distinct CDR3 sequences, approximately 21% seen once. Another study also made use of these data, one on T cells expressing NK-cell markers.

The sample consisted of PBMCs. These receptor sequences come from a woman between 18 and 29 years old in good health.

CDR3 residues: CASSEPGRDNSPLHF. The CDR3 nucleotides are TGCGCCAGCAGTGAGCCAGGGAGGGATAATTCACCCCTCCACTTT. The V and J genes are TRBV10-2 and TRBJ1-6; possible D gene TRBD1, 5 bases. V lost 2 bases, J lost 5 bases, and 10 bases lay in between. This CDR3 has 15 residues. Germline loops: CDR1 WSHSY, CDR2 SAAADI.

The rearrangement links TRBV20-1 to TRBJ2-7; D is perhaps TRBD2 (5 bases). This CDR3 has 15 amino acids. V was shortened by 5 bases and J by 6 bases, with 23 bases between the two germline ends. CDR1 is DFQATT and CDR2 is SNEGSKA in the germline V gene (reference sequence). The CDR3 spells CSAPADRGSRSEQYF. The CDR3 DNA follows: TGCAGTGCTCCTGCCGATCGCGGGTCCCGCTCCGAGCAGTACTTC.

This clonotype has just a few counts. The rearrangement links TRBV6-5 to TRBJ1-2; 10 bases are a match to TRBD1. Unmatched junction bases numbered 9, after V lost 3 bases and J lost 8 bases. The CDR3 is 15 amino acids. CDR1 is MNHEY, CDR2 SVGAGI, per germline. CDR3 DNA: TGTGCCAGCAGTTATCAGACGACAGGGGGCCGGGGCTACACCTTC. Encoded protein: CASSYQTTGGRGYTF.

V and J are TRBV6-1 and TRBJ2-2, with a weak D call TRBD1 (5 bases). The V end lost 6 bases, the J end lost 0 bases, and 17 bases lay between the germline ends. Germline V CDR1 and CDR2: MNHNS, SASEGT. There are 17 residues in the CDR3. The CDR3 DNA follows: TGTGCCAGCAGCCCTCTGCCAGGGCGACCGAACACCGGGGAGCTGTTTTTT. Translating gives CASSPLPGRPNTGELFF.

Only a few counts were recorded for this clonotype. This chain connects TRBV4-3 to TRBJ2-7; D might be TRBD2 (7 bases). Germline CDR1 reads LGHNA; CDR2 reads YSLEER. The CDR3 runs 17 residues. Between the trimmed V and J ends, which lost 1 base and 3 bases, there was a span of 19 bases. The CDR3 DNA sequence: TGCGCCAGCAGCCAAGTGTTTATGGGGGGAGGGGGCTACGAGCAGTACTTC. Its protein is CASSQVFMGGGGYEQYF.

This clonotype occurred many times. V usage is TRBV29-1 and J usage is TRBJ1-5; a weak D match, TRBD1 (5 bases). The germline V and J ends were trimmed by 4 bases and 1 base, with 8 bases remaining between them. CDR3 length: 13 amino acids. Looked up from germline, CDR1 is SQVTM and CDR2 is ANQGSEA. The CDR3 nucleotides read TGCAGCGTTGGGCAGGGCAGCAATCAGCCCCAGCATTTT. It specifies CSVGQGSNQPQHF. The full variable domain, in which reference TRBV29-1 and TRBJ1-5 provide the parts outside the CDR3, is SAVISQKPSRDICQRGTSLTIQCQVDSQVTMMFWYRQQPGQSLTLIATANQGSEATYESGFVIDKFPISRPNLTFSTLTVSNMSPEDSSIYLCSVGQGSNQPQHFGDGTRLSIL.

The genes are TRBV30 and TRBJ1-1; D gene unclear. Germline CDR1 GTSNPN, CDR2 SVGIG (reference sequence). The CDR3 has 11 amino acids. The V gene lost 3 bases and the J gene lost 4 bases, with 6 bases spanning the gap. The CDR3 DNA follows: TGTGCCTGGAGCCAAGGCACTGAAGCTTTCTTT. Translation: CAWSQGTEAFF.

This clonotype was observed a handful of times. The chain is built from TRBV20-1 and TRBJ2-3, with TRBD2 matching over 8 bases. Unmatched junction bases numbered 13, after V lost 5 bases and J lost 6 bases. This CDR3 contains 15 residues. The germline V gene encodes CDR1 DFQATT and CDR2 SNEGSKA (reference sequence). The CDR3 reads CSARPPSGSGDTQYF. The CDR3 nucleotides are TGCAGTGCTCGACCACCCAGCGGGAGCGGTGATACGCAGTATTTT.

V gene TRBV4-2 combines with J gene TRBJ1-6; a weak D match, TRBD1 (6 bases). The germline V and J ends were trimmed by 4 bases and 8 bases, with 18 bases remaining between them. Germline CDR1 is LGHNA and CDR2 is YNFKEQ. The CDR3 contains 16 residues. The CDR3 DNA sequence: TGTGCCAGCAGCCCACCTTATGGGGGGCGAGATTCACCCCTCCACTTT. This encodes CASSPPYGGRDSPLHF.

This clonotype has a count of ten or more. The V call is TRBV5-1, the J call TRBJ2-7, with D possibly called TRBD1 or TRBD2 (5 bases each). Deletions cut 3 bases from V and 1 base from J, with 8 bases between. This CDR3 spans 13 amino acids. Germline V gene data show CDR1 as SGHRS and CDR2 as YFSETQ. CDR3 in amino acids: CASSWDGSYEQYF. CDR3 nucleotides: TGCGCCAGCAGCTGGGACGGGTCCTACGAGCAGTACTTC.

This sequence joins TRBV7-9 and TRBJ2-7, with 9 positions matching TRBD2. Trimming removed 1 base from V and 6 bases from J; junction bases left unmatched: 4. This CDR3 has 14 amino acids. Germline V gives CDR1 SEHNR, CDR2 FQNEAQ (reference sequence). The CDR3 reads CASSLGAGGREQYF. CDR3 sequence (DNA): TGTGCCAGCAGCTTAGGGGCGGGAGGGCGCGAGCAGTACTTC.

In its sample, this clonotype was seen a few times. The J gene is TRBJ1-2, the V gene TRBV19; 9 bases are a match to TRBD1. V shed 3 bases and J 4 bases; nucleotides not matched to a gene: 3. Germline V gene sequence: CDR1 LNHDA, CDR2 SQIVND (reference sequence). This CDR3 comprises 14 residues. The CDR3 DNA sequence: TGTGCCAGTAGTATGCGGACAGGGGTCTATGGCTACACCTTC. Residues: CASSMRTGVYGYTF.

Only a few counts were recorded for this clonotype. CDR3 nucleotide sequence: TGTGCCAGCAGTTCGCGCCTACTAGCGGGGGGGCCAAACGAGCAGTACTTC. It specifies CASSSRLLAGGPNEQYF. The chain is built from TRBV12-3 or TRBV12-4 and TRBJ2-7, with 13 bases fitting TRBD2. V was clipped by 4 bases and J by 5 bases; unmatched bases: 11. The CDR3 is made up of 17 amino acids.

This clonotype appeared a few times. This chain connects TRBV7-2 to TRBJ2-7; D is possibly TRBD2 (5 bases). Trimming removed 2 bases at V and 6 bases at J, with 17 bases between. From germline, CDR1 is SGHTA and CDR2 FQGNSA. This CDR3 has 15 residues. The CDR3 sequence is CASSLSPALAVEQYF. As DNA, the CDR3 is TGTGCCAGCAGCTTAAGCCCCGCGCTAGCAGTCGAGCAGTACTTC. The full variable domain, completed using reference TRBV7-2 and TRBJ2-7, is GAGVSQSPSNKVTEKGKDVELRCDPISGHTALYWYRQSLGQGLEFLIYFQGNSAPDKSGLPSDRFSAERTGGSVSTLTIQRTQQEDSAVYLCASSLSPALAVEQYFGPGTRLTVT.

This clonotype has ten or more counts. The genes are TRBV6-1 and TRBJ1-5; D may be TRBD1 (6 bases). The CDR3 has 13 amino acids. Germline values: CDR1 MNHNS, CDR2 SASEGT. Trimming shortened V by 4 bases and J by 5 bases, and 9 bases separated the two germline ends. The CDR3 spells CASSGQVDQPQHF. The CDR3 DNA follows: TGTGCCAGCAGTGGACAGGTAGATCAGCCCCAGCATTTT.

This clonotype has a handful of counts. The chain has TRBV5-1 and TRBJ2-1; 7 positions match TRBD2. The V segment lost 0 bases and the J segment 6 bases; nucleotides outside the gene matches: 9. This CDR3 region has 16 residues. Germline loops: CDR1 SGHRS, CDR2 YFSETQ. The CDR3 nucleotides are TGCGCCAGCAGCTTGGCCGTCAGCGGGGTTGGCAATGAGCAGTTCTTC. Its protein product is CASSLAVSGVGNEQFF.

The sample holds a few counts of this clonotype. The chain links TRBV10-3 to TRBJ2-4; D ambiguous. Germline V gene lookup returns CDR1 ENHRY and CDR2 SYGVKD. This CDR3 is built from 13 residues. Between the trimmed V and J ends, which lost 3 bases and 2 bases, there was a span of 5 bases. The CDR3 nucleotides are TGTGCCATCAGTGACGCGCCCAAAAACATTCAGTACTTC. Encoded protein: CAISDAPKNIQYF.